The 21 T cell receptor beta chains below come from one sample, sequenced in a study of cytomegalovirus exposure and HLA in healthy donors. PCR amplification relied on 60 Vbeta primers (plus 13 Jbeta primers). Assay used: immunoSEQ multiplex PCR; TCRdb lists only in-frame clones, some missing. In the table there are 100,000 or so clones, approximately 57% of which are singletons. The sample consisted of PBMCs. These receptors were obtained from a woman between 25 and 40 years old in good health and CMV-seronegative.

The J gene is TRBJ1-5, the V gene TRBV19, with 8 nucleotides matching TRBD1. Germline V gene data show CDR1 as LNHDA and CDR2 as SQIVND (reference sequence). The CDR3 contains 16 residues. V trimming: 6 bases; J trimming: 4 bases; junction bases outside the gene matches: 11. The DNA of the CDR3 is TGTGCCAGTAGGGACAACCCGACAGGGGTGAATCAGCCCCAGCATTTT. It is translated as CASRDNPTGVNQPQHF.

The chain carries TRBV19 and TRBJ2-2, with D possibly TRBD2 on 5 matching bases. V was clipped by 2 bases and J by 2 bases, with 9 bases between them. Germline CDR1 reads LNHDA; CDR2 reads SQIVND (reference sequence). The CDR3 runs to 15 residues. CDR3 in amino acids: CASSINRGNTGELFF. In nucleotides, the CDR3 is TGTGCCAGTAGTATAAACCGGGGTAACACCGGGGAGCTGTTTTTT.

The gene calls are TRBV28 and TRBJ2-6, with 9 nucleotides matching TRBD1. Germline V gene data show CDR1 as MDHEN and CDR2 as SYDVKM. The CDR3 has 19 residues. Losses at the gene ends were 3 bases for V and 1 base for J; bases not matched to a gene: 10. CDR3 nucleotides: TGTGCCAGCAGTTTCTCCGGGACAGGGTATCGTTCTGGGGCCAACGTCCTGACTTTC. This codes for CASSFSGTGYRSGANVLTF.

This rearrangement joins TRBV6-1 to TRBJ2-7; a weak D match, TRBD2 (6 bases). CDR1 is MNHNS and CDR2 is SASEGT in the germline V gene. The V and J ends lost 5 bases and 6 bases respectively, with 11 bases between them. The CDR3 has 12 amino acids. CDR3 coding DNA: TGTGCCAGCAGTACAAGGGGAGGCGAGCAGTACTTC. It yields the protein CASSTRGGEQYF.

This rearrangement joins TRBV5-1 to TRBJ2-2; 10 nucleotides match TRBD1. J gave up 3 bases and V 4 bases, and 6 bases lay outside the gene matches. Germline assignment: CDR1 SGHRS and CDR2 YFSETQ. This CDR3 region has 16 residues. Here the CDR3 reads CASSPGQGSHTGELFF. For the CDR3, the DNA is TGCGCCAGCAGCCCGGGACAGGGGTCCCACACCGGGGAGCTGTTTTTT.

The rearrangement joins TRBV19 to TRBJ2-4, with TRBD1 matching over 7 bases. V shed 9 bases and J 4 bases; nucleotides not matched to a gene: 6. Germline V gives CDR1 LNHDA, CDR2 SQIVND (reference sequence). The CDR3 contains 13 residues. The CDR3 DNA reads as TGTGCCAGATATGGGACAGAGAAAAACATTCAGTACTTC. Residues: CARYGTEKNIQYF.

V and J are TRBV5-1 and TRBJ2-1; 7 nucleotides line up with TRBD2. The length of the CDR3 is 15 residues. Germline trimming cut 7 bases from V and 7 bases from J; bases unmatched to any gene: 14. Per the germline V gene, CDR1 is SGHRS and CDR2 is YFSETQ. Written as DNA, the CDR3 is TGCGCCAGCCATCAGCAAGCGGGGCTGGGGAATGAGCAGTTCTTC. Protein product: CASHQQAGLGNEQFF.

This chain connects TRBV5-6 to TRBJ2-1, with 13 bases lining up with TRBD2. After removal of 2 bases from V and 7 bases from J, the junction contained 3 bases not matched to a gene. The CDR3 spans 15 residues. Germline V CDR1 and CDR2: SGHDT, YYEEEE. CDR3 coding DNA: TGTGCCAGCAGCTTCGGGACTAGCGGGATAAATGAGCAGTTCTTC. Translation gives CASSFGTSGINEQFF.

The V gene is TRBV5-4, the J gene TRBJ2-6, with D perhaps matching TRBD1 (6 bases). Trimming left V 4 bases short and J 3 bases short, with 11 bases between. CDR1 and CDR2 from the germline V gene are SGHNT and YYREEE (reference sequence). CDR3 length: 15 amino acids. The CDR3 loop reads CASSLQGSGANVLTF. CDR3 DNA sequence: TGTGCCAGCAGCCTACAGGGAAGTGGGGCCAACGTCCTGACTTTC.

In DNA, the CDR3 is TGTGCCAGCAGCTTAGGGCCCGTCTATGGCTACACCTTC. This translates into CASSLGPVYGYTF. The chain combines TRBV11-2 with TRBJ1-2; D is unclear. Trimming took off 1 base at V and 4 bases at J, with 7 bases between the two ends. Germline V lookup: CDR1 SGHAT, CDR2 FQNNGV. This CDR3 has 13 amino acids.

This clone was counted a few times. V gene TRBV5-6 combines with J gene TRBJ2-7; the match to TRBD2 covers 12 bases. V gave up 6 bases and J gave up 5 bases; unmatched junction bases: 6. Germline V gene lookup returns CDR1 SGHDT and CDR2 YYEEEE. The length of the CDR3 is 14 residues. CDR3 sequence (DNA): TGTGCCAGCATCCTAGCGGGAGGGCCCAACGAGCAGTACTTC. Protein: CASILAGGPNEQYF.

This clone was detected a few times. J is TRBJ1-3 and V is TRBV11-2; D is unresolved. The CDR3 contains 14 residues. Trimming shortened V by 1 base and J by 4 bases, and 8 bases separated the two germline ends. Germline loops: CDR1 SGHAT, CDR2 FQNNGV. Here the CDR3 reads CASSLGSGGNTIYF. CDR3 nucleotides: TGTGCCAGCAGCTTAGGGTCAGGCGGAAACACCATATATTTT.

Only a few counts were recorded for this clone. This chain uses TRBV5-6 with TRBJ1-2, with D tentatively TRBD1 (5 bases). The germline V and J ends were trimmed by 2 bases and 4 bases, with 12 bases remaining between them. The length of the CDR3 is 14 residues. Germline CDR1 SGHDT, CDR2 YYEEEE. CDR3 sequence: CASSFRVLTYGYTF. CDR3 coding DNA: TGTGCCAGCAGCTTCAGGGTCCTCACCTATGGCTACACCTTC.

This clone was seen only a few times. J is TRBJ2-7 and V is TRBV4-2; 10 bases fit TRBD2. CDR3 length: 16 amino acids. J was trimmed by 6 bases and V by 3 bases; bases with no gene match: 11. CDR1 is LGHNA and CDR2 is YNFKEQ in the germline V gene. The CDR3 loop is CASSHLASGGRSEQYF. The CDR3 DNA is TGTGCCAGCAGCCATCTGGCTAGCGGGGGCCGCAGCGAGCAGTACTTC.

The CDR3 loop is CASSLAWDWSSGNTIYF. DNA of the CDR3: TGTGCCAGCAGCTTAGCGTGGGACTGGAGCTCTGGAAACACCATATATTTT. This chain joins TRBV7-9 and TRBJ1-3, with D possibly being TRBD1 (5 bases). Germline CDR1 is SEHNR and CDR2 is FQNEAQ (reference sequence). This CDR3 has 17 residues. Trimming left V 0 bases short and J 0 bases short, with 12 bases between.

This rearrangement joins TRBV13 to TRBJ2-7; 8 bases are shared with TRBD2. There are 15 residues in the CDR3. Trimming at V came to 3 bases and at J to 7 bases, leaving 11 bases not matched to a gene. The V gene's germline CDR1 is PRHDT and CDR2 FYEKMQ (reference sequence). Here the CDR3 DNA reads TGTGCCAGCAGCTTGAAGCGGGAGAGCTTGGGTGAGCAGTACTTC. Protein: CASSLKRESLGEQYF.

The chain uses TRBV4-2 and TRBJ2-7; D unresolved. V was clipped by 0 bases and J by 0 bases, with 9 bases between them. Per the germline V gene, CDR1 is LGHNA and CDR2 is YNFKEQ. This CDR3 comprises 15 residues. CDR3 DNA: TGTGCCAGCAGCCAAGACGTTACTGGCTCCTACGAGCAGTACTTC. Its translation: CASSQDVTGSYEQYF.

The chain uses TRBV7-3 and TRBJ2-2, with D perhaps TRBD2 (5 bases). The germline V gene encodes CDR1 SGHTA and CDR2 FQGTGA. V was clipped by 1 base and J by 4 bases, with 13 bases between them. The CDR3 runs 16 residues. DNA for the CDR3: TGTGCCAGCAGCTTAAGACGAGGGAATATCACCGGGGAGCTGTTTTTT. It is translated as CASSLRRGNITGELFF.

Points on this clone: The identical CDR3 is also encoded by other nucleotide sequences in the sample. This chain uses TRBV28 with TRBJ2-7; the match to TRBD2 covers 7 bases. The ends lost 5 bases at V and 0 bases at J; junction bases unmatched: 10. CDR1 MDHEN and CDR2 SYDVKM come from the germline V gene. The CDR3 is 16 amino acids. The CDR3 region has the DNA TGTGCCAGCAGTCCTCGGGGTAGCGGGTCCTCCTACGAGCAGTACTTC. Protein product: CASSPRGSGSSYEQYF.

This clone was found a few times. The gene calls are TRBV2 and TRBJ1-1, with TRBD1 matching over 10 bases. Germline-derived CDR1 and CDR2 are SNHLY and FYNNEI. With 4 bases clipped from V and 2 bases from J, the junction kept 1 base outside the gene matches. The length of the CDR3 is 14 residues. The CDR3 DNA reads as TGTGCCAGCAGTGGGACAGGGGGTAACACTGAAGCTTTCTTT. This sequence encodes CASSGTGGNTEAFF.

This clone was counted between two and nine times. This chain connects TRBV5-4 to TRBJ2-7, with a tentative D call TRBD2 (5 bases). This CDR3 region has 15 residues. The V gene's germline CDR1 is SGHNT and CDR2 YYREEE (reference sequence). V shed 3 bases and J shed 0 bases, with 13 bases lying between them. The DNA for the CDR3 is TGTGCCAGCAGCTCATCCACGGGGATCTCCTACGAGCAGTACTTC. This gives the protein CASSSSTGISYEQYF.